Listed here are 18 T cell receptor beta chains from one sample, sequenced in a study of shared clonotypes between healthy human individuals. Assay: immunoSEQ multiplex PCR; the TCRdb copy retains only in-frame clones and omits some. The repertoire includes some 500,000 clones, roughly 95% of them detected once, and nearly 0.065% sits in the top ten. The material sequenced was naive CD4+ T cells sorted from blood. Stated subset: CD45RA+ positively selected. The receptor set was obtained from a woman aged 25-40 years in good health.

The chain joins TRBV18 to TRBJ2-7; D uncertain. CDR1 is KGHSH and CDR2 is LQKENI in the germline V gene. V was trimmed by 1 base and J by 5 bases, leaving 18 bases between them. The CDR3 has 16 amino acids. The CDR3 nucleotides are TGTGCCAGCTCACCACTCGTTTCGCCCCATGTGGACGAGCAGTACTTC. Residues: CASSPLVSPHVDEQYF.

V gene TRBV5-1 combines with J gene TRBJ1-1; D possibly corresponds to TRBD1 (6 bases). The germline V gene has CDR1 SGHRS and CDR2 YFSETQ. The CDR3 consists of 13 residues. Trimming left V 3 bases short and J 5 bases short, with 11 bases between. The CDR3 spells CASSSVGGTEAFF. The CDR3 DNA sequence: TGCGCCAGCAGCTCCGTAGGGGGGACTGAAGCTTTCTTT.

J is TRBJ2-3 and V is TRBV19, with 7 bases matching TRBD2. The CDR3 loop spans 13 amino acids. Trimming cost V 7 bases and J 2 bases; bases outside gene matches: 3. Germline assignment: CDR1 LNHDA and CDR2 SQIVND (reference sequence). CDR3 in amino acids: CASTAGDTDTQYF. The CDR3 DNA reads TGTGCCAGTACCGCGGGAGACACAGATACGCAGTATTTT.

The chain combines TRBV27 with TRBJ2-7; D ambiguous. CDR1 is MNHEY and CDR2 is SMNVEV in the germline V gene (reference sequence). The CDR3 sequence is 14 residues long. Deletions cut 6 bases from V and 4 bases from J, with 16 bases between. This chain's CDR3 is CASSPRAKPYEQYF. The CDR3 DNA follows: TGTGCCAGCAGCCCCCGGGCCAAACCTTACGAGCAGTACTTC.

The CDR3 DNA reads TGTGCCAGCAGTGGGGGAAGGATGTACTACGAGCAGTACTTC. It specifies CASSGGRMYYEQYF. The chain is built from TRBV6-4 and TRBJ2-7; D call uncertain. V was clipped by 4 bases and J by 3 bases, with 13 bases between them. Germline lookup yields CDR1 MRHNA and CDR2 SNTAGT. This CDR3 comprises 14 residues.

J is TRBJ1-1 and V is TRBV5-1; 11 nucleotides agree with TRBD1. V dropped 4 bases and J dropped 0; count of bases not matched to a gene: 5. The CDR3 is made up of 16 amino acids. CDR1 and CDR2 (germline): SGHRS, YFSETQ. CDR3 in amino acids: CASSLRTGGVNTEAFF. CDR3 DNA sequence: TGCGCCAGCAGCCTCAGGACAGGGGGCGTGAACACTGAAGCTTTCTTT.

J is TRBJ2-7 and V is TRBV7-4; D is ambiguous. This CDR3 has 14 residues. Trimming left V 5 bases short and J 6 bases short, with 17 bases between. Germline assignment: CDR1 SGHVT and CDR2 SQSDAQ. The CDR3 loop is CASSQLGSRCEQYF. The CDR3 DNA follows: TGTGCCAGCAGCCAGCTGGGATCACGCTGCGAGCAGTACTTC.

The chain joins TRBV4-1 to TRBJ2-4, with D maybe TRBD2 (7 bases). The V gene lost 0 bases and the J gene lost 1 base, with 19 bases spanning the gap. CDR1 is MGHRA and CDR2 is YSYEKL in the germline V gene. The CDR3 is 19 amino acids. The CDR3 nucleotides are TGCGCCAGCAGCCAAGAACGGGGGGCGAGGGGTTTTGCCAAAAACATTCAGTACTTC. It codes for CASSQERGARGFAKNIQYF.

This chain connects TRBV7-8 to TRBJ1-1; D uncertain. The CDR3 covers 17 residues. V lost 4 bases and J lost 5, with 23 bases in between. Germline-derived CDR1 and CDR2 are SGHVS and FQNEAQ. CDR3 DNA sequence: TGTGCCAGCAGCTCATTATCCGGGAGACATTCGGGGACTGAAGCTTTCTTT. It specifies CASSSLSGRHSGTEAFF.

This sequence joins TRBV5-1 and TRBJ1-4; D gene unclear. This CDR3 has 15 residues. Trimming pared 1 base from V and 3 bases from J, leaving 10 bases between. Germline V gives CDR1 SGHRS, CDR2 YFSETQ. The chain's CDR3 is CASSLIPGANEKLFF. Here the CDR3 DNA reads TGCGCCAGCAGCTTGATCCCGGGAGCTAATGAAAAACTGTTTTTT.

The V and J genes are TRBV7-2 and TRBJ2-5, with 15 bases fitting TRBD2. This CDR3 comprises 18 residues. Trimming removed 1 base from V and 1 base from J; junction bases left unmatched: 4. Germline CDR1 SGHTA, CDR2 FQGNSA. The CDR3 DNA reads TGTGCCAGCAGCTTAGGGGGACTAGCGGGAGGCCCCCAAGAGACCCAGTACTTC. It specifies CASSLGGLAGGPQETQYF.

V gene TRBV18 combines with J gene TRBJ1-2, with TRBD1 matching 9 bases. CDR1 is KGHSH, CDR2 LQKENI, per germline. This CDR3 comprises 14 residues. Trimming cost V 4 bases and J 6 bases; bases outside gene matches: 6. The CDR3 loop reads CASSLGQGFDGYTF. The CDR3 DNA is TGTGCCAGCTCACTGGGACAGGGTTTCGATGGCTACACCTTC.

The chain couples TRBV14 to TRBJ2-6; 9 positions agree with TRBD2. V shed 2 bases and J 2 bases; nucleotides not matched to a gene: 13. Germline V gene sequence: CDR1 SGHDN, CDR2 FVKESK. The CDR3 has 20 residues. This CDR3 reads CASSQLTIAGALTGANVLTF. CDR3 bases: TGTGCCAGCAGCCAACTAACTATAGCGGGGGCCTTGACTGGGGCCAACGTCCTGACTTTC.

J is TRBJ2-1 and V is TRBV5-1, with TRBD2 identical over 7 bases. Trimming at V came to 4 bases and at J to 9 bases, leaving 13 bases not matched to a gene. CDR1 is SGHRS, CDR2 YFSETQ, per germline. The CDR3 totals 15 residues. The CDR3 loop reads CASSRGASGEGEQFF. In DNA form, the CDR3 reads TGCGCCAGCAGCCGGGGTGCTAGCGGAGAGGGTGAGCAGTTCTTC.

The V gene is TRBV5-4, the J gene TRBJ1-1; the D is unclear. Germline V gives CDR1 SGHNT, CDR2 YYREEE (reference sequence). CDR3 length: 13 residues. V was trimmed by 2 bases and J by 3 bases, leaving 8 bases between them. CDR3 DNA sequence: TGTGCCAGCAGCTTTGACACCTACACTGAAGCTTTCTTT. Its translation is CASSFDTYTEAFF. Looking up the rest from reference TRBV5-4 and TRBJ1-1 gives the full variable domain: ETGVTQSPTHLIKTRGQQVTLRCSSQSGHNTVSWYQQALGQGPQFIFQYYREEENGRGNFPPRFSGLQFPNYSSELNVNALELDDSALYLCASSFDTYTEAFFGQGTRLTVV.

This clone was detected once. The chain is built from TRBV5-8 and TRBJ2-1; D possibly corresponds to TRBD1 (7 bases). Trimming removed 4 bases from V and 9 bases from J, with 17 bases in between. CDR3 length: 14 amino acids. Germline lookup yields CDR1 SGHTS and CDR2 YDEGEE. CDR3 DNA: TGTGCCAGCAGCCCTCGACAGGGAGCGGGTGAGCAGTTCTTC. Protein sequence: CASSPRQGAGEQFF.

The V gene is TRBV19, the J gene TRBJ2-2, with 13 bases matching TRBD2. The CDR3 consists of 16 residues. V lost 6 bases to trimming and J lost 0 bases; unmatched junction nucleotides: 1. Looked up from germline, CDR1 is LNHDA and CDR2 is SQIVND (reference sequence). The CDR3 DNA is TGTGCCAGTAGACTAGCGGGAGGGACGAACACCGGGGAGCTGTTTTTT. This encodes CASRLAGGTNTGELFF.

The chain couples TRBV6-9 to TRBJ1-1; weak D call: TRBD1 (5 bases). CDR3 length equals 14 residues. V lost 3 bases to trimming and J lost 1 base, with 9 bases between them. Germline V gene data show CDR1 as MNHGY and CDR2 as SVAAGI. The CDR3 protein is CASSYSGGNTEAFF. CDR3 in DNA: TGTGCCAGCAGTTACTCGGGGGGGAACACTGAAGCTTTCTTT.